Following are 16 T cell receptor beta chains from one sample sequenced in a study of cytomegalovirus exposure and HLA in healthy donors. The PCR was carried out with 60 Vbeta primers and 13 Jbeta primers. Clones were read by immunoSEQ multiplex PCR, and TCRdb kept only the in-frame ones, dropping some. The sample has about 82,000 clones, 70% to 80% seen once. The sample comprised PBMCs. These receptors were collected from a human donor in good health.

The chain joins TRBV15 to TRBJ2-5, with D tentatively TRBD2 (5 bases). This CDR3 has 13 residues. Germline CDR1 reads LNHNV; CDR2 reads YYDKDF (reference sequence). V was cut by 8 bases and J by 4 bases, with 14 bases left in between. CDR3 in amino acids: CATRFTEGETQYF. The DNA of the CDR3 is TGTGCCACCCGATTTACCGAGGGAGAGACCCAGTACTTC.

The J gene is TRBJ1-3, the V gene TRBV4-1, with 9 positions matching TRBD1. This CDR3 has 17 amino acids. Trimming at V came to 4 bases and at J to 3 bases, leaving 10 bases not matched to a gene. Per germline, CDR1 MGHRA and CDR2 YSYEKL. DNA for the CDR3: TGCGCCAGCAGCCGTCCCGGGACAGGGAAAAATGGAAACACCATATATTTT. This gives the protein CASSRPGTGKNGNTIYF.

The chain carries TRBV7-2 and TRBJ2-5; 8 bases are a match to TRBD1. The germline V gene encodes CDR1 SGHTA and CDR2 FQGNSA. V gave up 5 bases and J gave up 5 bases; unmatched junction bases: 10. This CDR3 has 15 residues. The CDR3 region is CASSTLQGASETQYF. The CDR3 DNA follows: TGTGCCAGCAGCACTCTTCAGGGGGCGTCGGAGACCCAGTACTTC.

This clone occurred once. This chain links TRBV5-1 with TRBJ1-1; TRBD1 matches at 7 bases. Germline CDR1 reads SGHRS; CDR2 reads YFSETQ. V lost 4 bases and J lost 3; bases outside the gene matches: 9. The CDR3 loop spans 15 amino acids. The chain's CDR3 is CASSDRERGDTEAFF. The CDR3 DNA reads as TGCGCCAGCAGCGACAGGGAAAGAGGGGACACTGAAGCTTTCTTT.

CDR3 sequence: CASSWTGGRHQPQHF. The CDR3 DNA reads as TGTGCCAGCAGTTGGACAGGGGGTAGGCATCAGCCCCAGCATTTT. V gene TRBV27 combines with J gene TRBJ1-5, with 10 bases lining up with TRBD1. V lost 4 bases to trimming and J lost 5 bases; unmatched junction nucleotides: 5. CDR1 is MNHEY and CDR2 is SMNVEV in the germline V gene (reference sequence). The CDR3 contains 15 residues.

This clone came up a few times. The J gene is TRBJ1-4, the V gene TRBV4-3, with D possibly TRBD1 on 5 matching bases. This CDR3 region has 15 residues. Germline CDR1 is LGHNA and CDR2 is YSLEER. V shed 0 bases and J shed 3 bases, with 8 bases lying between them. The CDR3 loop is CASSQDGAANEKLFF. As DNA, the CDR3 is TGCGCCAGCAGCCAAGATGGGGCGGCTAATGAAAAACTGTTTTTT.

This chain links TRBV30 with TRBJ2-5; 7 bases map to TRBD2. The CDR3 length is 11 residues. V shed 0 bases and J 11 bases; nucleotides not matched to a gene: 3. From germline, CDR1 is GTSNPN and CDR2 SVGIG (reference sequence). CDR3 in amino acids: CAWSVTGGQYF. The CDR3, as DNA: TGTGCCTGGAGTGTAACCGGGGGGCAGTACTTC.

V gene TRBV10-3 combines with J gene TRBJ1-1, with D unclear. Trimming cost V 3 bases and J 0 bases, with 5 bases left between them. The germline V gene has CDR1 ENHRY and CDR2 SYGVKD. The CDR3 is made up of 13 amino acids. CDR3: CAISESVNTEAFF. CDR3 DNA sequence: TGTGCCATCAGTGAATCAGTGAACACTGAAGCTTTCTTT.

The rearrangement uses TRBV7-2 and TRBJ2-1, with 8 positions matching TRBD2. The CDR3 covers 18 residues. V was clipped by 4 bases and J by 3 bases; unmatched bases: 14. Germline CDR1 and CDR2: SGHTA and FQGNSA. CDR3 region: CASSSRGSYSGGYNEQFF. The CDR3 DNA is TGTGCCAGCAGCTCCCGAGGAAGTTACAGCGGGGGCTACAATGAGCAGTTCTTC.

As regards this clone: At one of its ends the junction is not consistent with the germline gene, which may arise from a read error. Other DNA sequences of this sample code for an identical CDR3. The genes are TRBV29-1 and TRBJ2-7, with 8 bases lining up with TRBD1. Germline assignment: CDR1 SQVTM and CDR2 ANQGSEA. The CDR3 consists of 12 residues. CDR3 in amino acids: CSGQGNSYEQYF. Here the CDR3 DNA reads TGTAGCGGACAGGGAAACTCCTACGAGCAGTACTTC.

This rearrangement joins TRBV29-1 to TRBJ2-1; TRBD2 is a possible D gene (5 bases). Trimming took 3 bases from V and 3 from J, leaving 6 bases between them. CDR1 is SQVTM, CDR2 ANQGSEA, per germline. CDR3 length: 12 amino acids. In DNA form, the CDR3 reads TGCAGCGTTGACGGGGACTACAATGAGCAGTTCTTC. The encoded protein is CSVDGDYNEQFF.

This chain connects TRBV5-1 to TRBJ1-2; D possibly corresponds to TRBD1 (5 bases). V was shortened by 2 bases and J by 4 bases, with 15 bases between the two germline ends. The CDR3 is 15 amino acids. CDR1 and CDR2 (germline): SGHRS, YFSETQ. The CDR3 sequence is CASSLGSRGLYGYTF. DNA of the CDR3: TGCGCCAGCAGCTTAGGATCGCGGGGCCTCTATGGCTACACCTTC.

This chain links TRBV4-1 with TRBJ2-1, with D perhaps TRBD2 (5 bases). Germline V gives CDR1 MGHRA, CDR2 YSYEKL. V lost 2 bases, J lost 5 bases, and 10 bases lay in between. The CDR3 contains 14 residues. CDR3 in amino acids: CASSQHTGNNEQFF. The CDR3 coding sequence is TGCGCCAGCAGCCAACATACGGGGAACAATGAGCAGTTCTTC.

The V gene is TRBV10-3, the J gene TRBJ2-7; tentatively, D is TRBD1 (6 bases). Looked up from germline, CDR1 is ENHRY and CDR2 is SYGVKD. CDR3 length equals 13 residues. Trimming stripped 8 bases from V and 3 bases from J, with 14 bases between. CDR3 in DNA: TGTGCCATCGGAACCCGGACAGACTACGAGCAGTACTTC. Translation: CAIGTRTDYEQYF.

The chain links TRBV9 to TRBJ2-3; 13 positions match TRBD2. Germline V gives CDR1 SGDLS, CDR2 YYNGEE. The junction had 8 bases not matched to a gene; V was cut back by 2 bases and J by 2 bases. The CDR3 covers 18 residues. The chain's CDR3 is CASSVYLTSGGNTDTQYF. CDR3 nucleotide sequence: TGTGCCAGCAGCGTTTATCTGACTAGCGGGGGGAACACAGATACGCAGTATTTT. The whole variable domain, filled in from reference TRBV9 and TRBJ2-3, reads DSGVTQTPKHLITATGQRVTLRCSPRSGDLSVYWYQQSLDQGLQFLIQYYNGEERAKGNILERFSAQQFPDLHSELNLSSLELGDSALYFCASSVYLTSGGNTDTQYFGPGTRLTVL.

This sequence joins TRBV4-3 and TRBJ1-6; TRBD1 is a possible D gene (6 bases). Germline CDR1 reads LGHNA; CDR2 reads YSLEER. The CDR3 is made up of 15 amino acids. Trimming removed 0 bases from V and 10 bases from J, with 13 bases in between. CDR3 region: CASSQDQGNFSPLHF. The CDR3 DNA reads TGCGCCAGCAGCCAAGATCAGGGGAACTTCTCACCCCTCCACTTT.